This record looks at one T cell receptor (beta chain) sequence and its context. The clone's antigen remains unknown. Per-base qualities were not stored, and no clone one base away is much larger. To sequence the TCRbeta CDR3 region, genomic DNA was isolated from the sorted cells. TCRbeta CDR3 regions were sequenced using the immunoSEQ Assay. TCRdb took over this immuneACCESS table, retaining in-frame rearrangements with V and J assigned. Such tables are incomplete; in checked studies, under half of the missing clones stem from an unresolved V gene, and the remainder is unexplained. This sample comprises tens of thousands of clones, roughly 90% of them detected only once. 4.8% of the sample rests with the top ten. V trim: 5 bases; J trim: 0 bases; unmatched bases: 6. The CDR3 has 15 amino acids, counting the end cysteine and phenylalanine. The sequence is cut down to CDR3 DNA, 45 bases in frame from base 1. From the germline V gene, CDR1 is SGHNT and CDR2 is YENEEA.

The data derive from a study of OX40 agonist ivuxolimab in advanced cancers. For the study in its entirety: Ivuxolimab, which targeted the costimulatory receptor OX40 (CD134), was an agonistic, fully human IgG2 monoclonal antibody. Intravenous ivuxolimab was administered to patients every 2 weeks at six dose levels: 0.01, 0.1, 0.3, 1.5, 3 and 10 mg/kg. Of the 50 to 55 dose-escalation patients, hepatocellular carcinoma was present in around 20, melanoma in some 15, renal cell carcinoma in 9 and head and neck cancer in 9. The dose-escalation cohort was around 83% male with a mean age of around 64 years, ranging from roughly 23 to 90. Prior anti-PD-1, anti-PD-L1 or anti-CTLA-4 therapy was permitted, and 35% to 40% of dose-escalation patients had received checkpoint inhibitors. Partial responses were achieved by three dose-escalation patients, of whom one had hepatocellular carcinoma and two had cutaneous melanoma. The point of sequencing TCRbeta in the periphery was to test whether ivuxolimab changed TCR sequence diversity and drove clonal T-cell expansion. The paper covers the monotherapy dose-escalation part of the phase I ivuxolimab trial, which included N ≈ 57 patients. Overall study outcomes, separate from this receptor: The antigen specificity of the peripheral T cells that underwent clonal expansion was not determined. In the 0.1-3.0 mg/kg groups, partial responders had among the lowest normalized peripheral clonal expansion, particularly in CD8+ T cells. At doses from 0.1 to 3.0 mg/kg, clonal expansion was seen in both CD4+ and CD8+ blood T cells between baseline and week 6. On average, CD8+ T cells showed more expanded clones than CD4+ T cells after ivuxolimab. Low levels of normalized T-cell clonal expansion were also seen in some patients who did not respond.

Patients with a history of autoimmune disease or receiving systemic immunosuppression were excluded from the trial. Peripheral blood for TCR sequencing was collected from all dose cohorts at baseline, on cycle 4 day 1, and on cycle 7 day 1. Samples were obtained from an open-label, multicenter, first-in-human phase I dose-escalation trial of ivuxolimab. Adults with locally advanced or metastatic melanoma, renal cell carcinoma, hepatocellular carcinoma or head and neck squamous cell carcinoma were enrolled in the trial. CD4+ and CD8+ T cells were sorted separately from peripheral blood before TCR sequencing.

The sequence was obtained from an adult with an advanced solid tumor such as melanoma, head and neck, liver or kidney cancer. The rearranged segments are TRBV11-3 and TRBJ1-1, with 7 middle bases fitting TRBD1. Sequencing was performed on CD4+ or CD8+ T cells sorted from blood, taken in a trial of the OX40 agonist ivuxolimab. CDR3 protein: CASSPGGGLNTEAFF. The DNA sequence reads TGTGCCAGCAGCCCAGGGGGGGGGCTGAACACTGAAGCTTTCTTT.